The entry that follows covers one T cell receptor (beta chain) sequence. This clone was detected only once. Its antigen is still unknown. Base-call qualities are not available, and no considerably larger clone is one nucleotide away. This sample was included in a study of T cell changes during pregnancy in multiple sclerosis (dated by TCRdb to between 2018 and 2021). Study-wide context: Changes in the T cell repertoire over the course of pregnancy were examined in this study in women with multiple sclerosis.

Including cysteine and phenylalanine, the CDR3 has 16 amino acids. Just the 48-base CDR3 DNA is kept, in frame starting at base 1. CDR1 and CDR2 are drawn from the germline V gene: MGHRA, YSYEKL. A distance of 15 bases separates the germline ends of V and J, which lose 2 bases and 4 bases respectively. Library preparation was by the immunoSEQ multiplex PCR assay. Sourced from immuneACCESS, this table was stored by TCRdb with only in-frame sequences that have V and J called. A share of the clones is absent; for the studies checked, an unresolved V gene accounts for under half, and the remainder has no known explanation. For this sample there are about 40,000 clones; approximately 89% appear just once. The biggest ten clones account for around 5% of the sample.

This sequence originates from a female donor in good health, enrolled as a control in a pregnancy study. The sample here was peripheral blood, taken in the first trimester of pregnancy. This chain is built from TRBV4-1 and TRBJ2-1; a weak D assignment points to TRBD1 (6 bases agree). The bases read TGCGCCAGCAGCCAACCCGGACAGAAGATGTACAATGAGCAGTTCTTC. The encoded protein is CASSQPGQKMYNEQFF.